The 12 T cell receptor beta chains below were found in one sample sequenced in a study of blood T cells in healthy people across ages. The use of a sample-barcoded 5' primer and a J-beta primer mix characterized a second PCR of roughly 6 to 11 cycles. TCRdb re-called the 5' RACE reads with MiXCR, one entry per CDR3 protein. The data contain roughly 500,000 distinct CDR3 sequences, 25% to 30% of them seen just once; the ten biggest clones take up less than 20%. The sequencing input was blood. The receptors stem from a woman in her sixties or seventies in good health.

The chain joins TRBV10-3 to TRBJ1-6; D ambiguous. The CDR3 totals 14 residues. The germline gives CDR1 ENHRY, CDR2 SYGVKD. Trimming took off 6 bases at V and 6 bases at J, with 12 bases between the two ends. CDR3 DNA sequence: TGTGCCATCAGGGGAGCCCAATTTAATTCACCCCTCCACTTT. It yields the protein CAIRGAQFNSPLHF.

The chain has TRBV24-1 and TRBJ2-3; 10 bases match TRBD1. The CDR3 runs 15 residues. J lost 3 bases, V lost 5 bases, and 4 bases had no gene match. Germline assignment: CDR1 KGHDR and CDR2 SFDVKD. The DNA of the CDR3 is TGTGCCACCAGTGGCCGGGACAGGGGAACAGATACGCAGTATTTT. Amino acid sequence: CATSGRDRGTDTQYF.

The gene calls are TRBV5-1 and TRBJ2-4, with 8 bases matching TRBD1. The CDR3 spans 13 residues. Germline V CDR1 and CDR2: SGHRS, YFSETQ. Trimming cost V 4 bases and J 9 bases; bases outside gene matches: 6. The CDR3 coding sequence is TGCGCCAGCAGCACCACTACAGGGGGCATTCAGTACTTC. Protein product: CASSTTTGGIQYF.

The chain has TRBV11-2 and TRBJ1-2, with a possible D match to TRBD1 (6 bases). Germline assignment: CDR1 SGHAT and CDR2 FQNNGV. The CDR3 runs 12 residues. The V and J ends lost 7 bases and 2 bases respectively, with 8 bases between them. The CDR3 loop is CASNGQNYGYTF. As DNA, the CDR3 is TGTGCCAGCAACGGACAGAACTATGGCTACACCTTC.

The chain carries TRBV3-1 and TRBJ2-3, with D perhaps TRBD2 (6 bases). CDR1 and CDR2 from the germline V gene are LGHDT and YNNKEL (reference sequence). The CDR3 covers 13 residues. Trimming shortened V by 1 base and J by 5 bases, and 7 bases separated the two germline ends. The CDR3 region is CASSQAGGDTQYF. DNA for the CDR3: TGTGCCAGCAGCCAAGCCGGGGGAGATACGCAGTATTTT.

The rearrangement uses TRBV5-1 and TRBJ1-1, with D hard to call. Germline values: CDR1 SGHRS, CDR2 YFSETQ. This CDR3 has 14 residues. V was cut by 5 bases and J by 1 base, with 12 bases left in between. CDR3 nucleotides: TGCGCCAGCAGACTTACCCTGACGAACACTGAAGCTTTCTTT. This gives the protein CASRLTLTNTEAFF.

This clonotype was counted between two and nine times. The chain has TRBV21-1 and TRBJ2-1; TRBD2 is taken as the D call from the table, unchecked against the DNA. TRBV21-1 is a listed pseudogene. This CDR3 is 13 amino acids long. The CDR3: CASSISEGLEQFF. The CDR3 bases are TGTGCCAGCAGCATTTCGGAGGGGCTTGAGCAGTTCTTC.

The chain has TRBV7-2 and TRBJ1-2; D might be TRBD1 (6 bases). Germline CDR1 and CDR2: SGHTA and FQGNSA. The CDR3 runs 14 residues. The V gene lost 5 bases and the J gene lost 4 bases, with 14 bases spanning the gap. The CDR3 DNA reads as TGTGCCAGCAGCCGGGACACAGAGCTCTATGGCTACACCTTC. Its protein product is CASSRDTELYGYTF.

This clonotype was recorded a few times. This chain links TRBV20-1 with TRBJ1-2, with 12 bases matching TRBD1. Germline V gene sequence: CDR1 DFQATT, CDR2 SNEGSKA (reference sequence). The CDR3 runs 14 residues. V dropped 3 bases and J dropped 11; count of bases not matched to a gene: 10. This chain's CDR3 is CSARPRDRGQGYTF. The CDR3, as DNA: TGCAGTGCTAGGCCTCGGGACAGGGGGCAGGGTTACACCTTC.

This clonotype appeared a few times. The J gene is TRBJ2-2, the V gene TRBV10-3; no clear D. CDR3 size: 12 residues. The V gene lost 5 bases and the J gene lost 6 bases, with 7 bases spanning the gap. The germline CDR1 and CDR2 sequences are ENHRY and SYGVKD. The CDR3 nucleotides are TGTGCCATCAGTCTGCAGCCCGGGGAGCTGTTTTTT. It is translated as CAISLQPGELFF.

This sequence joins TRBV6-5 and TRBJ2-1, with 10 positions matching TRBD2. The ends lost 2 bases at V and 2 bases at J; junction bases unmatched: 3. In germline, CDR1 is MNHEY, CDR2 SVGAGI. This CDR3 contains 16 residues. In DNA form, the CDR3 reads TGTGCCAGCAGTTACCTAGCGGGGGCCCCCTACAATGAGCAGTTCTTC. As protein: CASSYLAGAPYNEQFF.

This clonotype was observed a few times. This CDR3 is CASKYSTNQPQHF. CDR3 coding DNA: TGTGCCAGCAAATACAGCACCAATCAGCCCCAGCATTTT. The rearrangement links TRBV2 to TRBJ1-5; D gene uncertain. This CDR3 has 13 residues. V dropped 7 bases and J dropped 3 bases, with 10 bases sitting between them. Germline V gives CDR1 SNHLY, CDR2 FYNNEI.